These 16 T cell receptor beta chains came from one sample sequenced in a study of blood T cells in healthy people across ages. A second PCR, run for about 6 to 11 cycles, used a sample-barcoded 5' primer plus a J-beta primer mix. TCRdb processed the 5' RACE reads anew with MiXCR; each CDR3 protein has one entry. Altogether around 1,100,000 distinct CDR3 sequences are present, 35% to 45% being singletons, with the ten largest covering roughly 13%. The specimen was blood. These receptors were obtained from a man aged 18-30 years in good health.

The chain carries TRBV20-1 and TRBJ1-2; TRBD1 matches 8 bases. The V gene end was trimmed by 5 bases and the J gene end by 7 bases; junction bases not matched to a gene: 9. The germline CDR1 and CDR2 sequences are DFQATT and SNEGSKA (reference sequence). CDR3 length: 13 amino acids. The DNA for the CDR3 is TGCAGTGCTGGAAATGACAGGGGAAGTGGCTACACCTTC. It codes for CSAGNDRGSGYTF.

This chain connects TRBV20-1 to TRBJ1-1, with D unclear. Germline V CDR1 and CDR2: DFQATT, SNEGSKA (reference sequence). The CDR3 runs 16 residues. Trimming cost V 6 bases and J 4 bases, with 24 bases left between them. CDR3 DNA sequence: TGCAGTGCAGTCCGCCCCGACCACGGGTGGAGCACTGAAGCTTTCTTT. It is translated as CSAVRPDHGWSTEAFF.

The sample holds a few counts of this clonotype. The gene calls are TRBV20-1 and TRBJ1-5, with 7 bases that match TRBD1. Germline CDR1 reads DFQATT; CDR2 reads SNEGSKA (reference sequence). This CDR3 has 16 amino acids. J gave up 6 bases and V 3 bases, and 14 bases lay outside the gene matches. The CDR3 region has the DNA TGCAGTGCTAGTCTCCCTAAAGGGACAGTCACTCAGCCCCAGCATTTT. Encoded protein: CSASLPKGTVTQPQHF.

The rearrangement joins TRBV9 to TRBJ1-1; the D is unclear. This CDR3 has 15 residues. V dropped 0 bases and J dropped 0 bases, with 9 bases sitting between them. Germline V gives CDR1 SGDLS, CDR2 YYNGEE. CDR3 protein: CASSVDGFMNTEAFF. The CDR3 DNA is TGTGCCAGCAGCGTAGATGGCTTTATGAACACTGAAGCTTTCTTT.

The CDR3 spells CASSLGTVGAEAFF. The CDR3 coding sequence is TGTGCCAGCAGCTTAGGGACAGTGGGCGCTGAAGCTTTCTTT. The chain uses TRBV7-3 and TRBJ1-1; TRBD1 matches at 7 bases. CDR1 is SGHTA and CDR2 is FQGTGA in the germline V gene. V lost 2 bases to trimming and J lost 6 bases; unmatched junction nucleotides: 6. This CDR3 has 14 residues.

This chain uses TRBV2 with TRBJ2-5; D is unclear. V was trimmed by 6 bases and J by 11 bases, leaving 13 bases between them. The CDR3 consists of 11 residues. Germline assignment: CDR1 SNHLY and CDR2 FYNNEI. The CDR3 DNA follows: TGTGCCAGCAGCCCCGGATACGGGCAGTACTTC. Residues: CASSPGYGQYF. The whole variable domain, remainder taken from reference TRBV2 and TRBJ2-5, is EPEVTQTPSHQVTQMGQEVILRCVPISNHLYFYWYRQILGQKVEFLVSFYNNEISEKSEIFDDQFSVERPDGSNFTLKIRSTKLEDSAMYFCASSPGYGQYFGPGTRLLVL.

The J gene is TRBJ1-4, the V gene TRBV5-5; D unresolved. From germline, CDR1 is SGHKS and CDR2 YYEKEE (reference sequence). This CDR3 region has 15 residues. The V gene lost 0 bases and the J gene lost 3 bases, with 9 bases spanning the gap. CDR3 nucleotide sequence: TGTGCCAGCAGCTTGGAGCAGACGGCTAATGAAAAACTGTTTTTT. This encodes CASSLEQTANEKLFF.

CDR3: CASMRGLSNQPQHF. Here the CDR3 DNA reads TGTGCCAGCATGAGGGGGCTGAGCAATCAGCCCCAGCATTTT. The J gene is TRBJ1-5, the V gene TRBV2; 7 positions match TRBD1. CDR1 SNHLY and CDR2 FYNNEI come from the germline V gene. V trimming: 7 bases; J trimming: 1 base; junction bases outside the gene matches: 4. The CDR3 extends over 14 amino acids.

The table lists this clonotype with a few counts. This chain uses TRBV11-1 with TRBJ2-1; no clear D. Germline CDR1 and CDR2: SGHAT and FQDESV (reference sequence). There are 13 residues in the CDR3. V lost 5 bases to trimming and J lost 6 bases, with 11 bases between them. For the CDR3, the DNA is TGTGCCAGCAGCCCCGAGTCGGGCAATGAGCAGTTCTTC. Protein: CASSPESGNEQFF.

The chain employs TRBV5-4 and TRBJ2-5; D call uncertain. Germline assignment: CDR1 SGHNT and CDR2 YYREEE (reference sequence). Trimming took 6 bases from V and 0 from J, leaving 12 bases between them. CDR3 length equals 14 residues. CDR3 sequence (DNA): TGTGCCAGCAACCGTGGCGGAAACCAAGAGACCCAGTACTTC. It translates to CASNRGGNQETQYF.

The chain has TRBV11-2 and TRBJ2-3, with TRBD1 identical over 7 bases. Germline values: CDR1 SGHAT, CDR2 FQNNGV. This CDR3 contains 17 residues. Trimming cost V 4 bases and J 4 bases; bases outside gene matches: 14. The CDR3 is CASSSETGFFQSDTQYF. Here the CDR3 DNA reads TGTGCCAGCAGCTCCGAGACAGGGTTTTTTCAATCAGATACGCAGTATTTT. Filled out from reference TRBV11-2 and TRBJ2-3, the complete variable domain reads EAGVAQSPRYKIIEKRQSVAFWCNPISGHATLYWYQQILGQGPKLLIQFQNNGVVDDSQLPKDRFSAERLKGVDSTLKIQPAKLEDSAVYLCASSSETGFFQSDTQYFGPGTRLTVL.

This clonotype has more than one count but fewer than ten. The chain links TRBV29-1 to TRBJ1-1, with a tentative D call TRBD1 (5 bases). The CDR3 has 13 amino acids. Trimming cost V 7 bases and J 0 bases, with 12 bases left between them. Germline-derived CDR1 and CDR2 are SQVTM and ANQGSEA. In DNA, the CDR3 is TGCAGCGACGCAGGGTCTGTGAACACTGAAGCTTTCTTT. Translating it yields CSDAGSVNTEAFF.

V gene TRBV6-2 or TRBV6-3 combines with J gene TRBJ2-1; 8 bases align to TRBD2. Per germline, CDR1 MNHEY and CDR2 SVGEGT. The length of the CDR3 is 14 residues. With V trimmed by 8 bases and J by 2 bases, 5 bases remained unmatched. The CDR3 DNA sequence: TGTGCCAGCCAAGAAGCGGGGGCCTACAATGAGCAGTTCTTC. It specifies CASQEAGAYNEQFF.

This chain connects TRBV7-2 to TRBJ1-5, with 7 positions matching TRBD1. J was trimmed by 0 bases and V by 3 bases; bases with no gene match: 5. CDR3 length: 16 residues. Germline V gene lookup returns CDR1 SGHTA and CDR2 FQGNSA. The chain's CDR3 is CASSFTGVYSNQPQHF. CDR3 DNA sequence: TGTGCCAGCAGCTTTACAGGGGTCTATAGCAATCAGCCCCAGCATTTT.

The rearrangement uses TRBV20-1 and TRBJ1-1; 8 nucleotides line up with TRBD1. Trimming cost V 5 bases and J 0 bases; bases outside gene matches: 14. Per the germline V gene, CDR1 is DFQATT and CDR2 is SNEGSKA (reference sequence). The CDR3 contains 17 residues. The CDR3: CSARRTGKLGMNTEAFF. The CDR3 DNA reads as TGCAGTGCTCGAAGGACAGGGAAGTTAGGGATGAACACTGAAGCTTTCTTT.

The chain has TRBV20-1 and TRBJ1-4; tentative D call: TRBD1 (6 bases). CDR3 size: 16 residues. The germline V and J ends were trimmed by 5 bases and 4 bases, with 20 bases remaining between them. The germline CDR1 and CDR2 sequences are DFQATT and SNEGSKA (reference sequence). The CDR3 is CSAGDRRRGNNEKLFF. CDR3 in DNA: TGCAGTGCTGGCGACAGGCGGCGGGGGAATAATGAAAAACTGTTTTTT.